This TCR beta chain comes out of a study of cytomegalovirus exposure and HLA in healthy donors. General study points: There were several of the most significant clusters that appeared linked to common viral pathogens in a later analysis. Reports described diagnosis of cytomegalovirus status by the classifier as highly specific and sensitive. HLA alleles showed associations with around 15,000 TCR beta sequences in a later analysis, at a 0.05 false discovery rate.

J gave up 1 base and V 3 bases, and 11 bases lay outside the gene matches. Germline values: CDR1 SGHDN, CDR2 FVKESK. CDR3 length: 18 residues. A remark on this clone: The antigen is unknown.

Use of 60 Vbeta and 13 Jbeta primers characterized the PCR. Data came from immunoSEQ multiplex PCR; TCRdb stores just in-frame clones and leaves some out. This table has more than 200,000 clones, roughly 82% appearing once. The sample was PBMCs. The sequence came from a man in his forties in good health and CMV-seropositive. The chain is built from TRBV14 and TRBJ2-3, with 9 bases fitting TRBD2. Written as DNA, the CDR3 is TGTGCCAGCAGCCATCGGGTAGCGGGAGTGGGGCGCACAGATACGCAGTATTTT. Its translation: CASSHRVAGVGRTDTQYF.